The clone carrying this TCR beta chain was detected only once. Its antigen is unidentified. TCR alpha and TCR beta cDNA libraries with sample barcodes and UMIs came from 5'RACE using constant-segment primers. TCRdb re-called the 5' RACE reads through MiXCR, storing one row per CDR3 protein. Here the sample spans a few hundred thousand distinct CDR3 sequences, approximately 9% being singletons. CDR3 length equals 14 residues. V shed 4 bases and J shed 7 bases, with 14 bases lying between them. Germline CDR1 MNHEY, CDR2 SVGEGT. The record originates from a study of T-cell memory formation after mild COVID-19. Study-level information: TCR clusters were mostly confined to one donor each.

The study's findings and limits: Among CD4+ contracting clones, most were CM and EM, and CD8+ ones EMRA. A balance of CD4 and CD8 characterized clones contracting day 15 to 85, whereas later expanders leaned CD4+.

Sequencing was done on a sample of PBMCs or a T cell subset sorted from them (not recorded which). V usage is TRBV6-2 or TRBV6-3 and J usage is TRBJ2-1, with TRBD1 as a possible D gene (6 bases). The sequence was obtained from a man between 18 and 29 years old who had mild COVID-19 (a few samples of this study predate the infection). Cell type and time point are not known. The CDR3 region is CASSFPNRVNEQFF. The CDR3 nucleotides read TGTGCCAGCAGTTTCCCCAACAGGGTGAATGAGCAGTTCTTC.